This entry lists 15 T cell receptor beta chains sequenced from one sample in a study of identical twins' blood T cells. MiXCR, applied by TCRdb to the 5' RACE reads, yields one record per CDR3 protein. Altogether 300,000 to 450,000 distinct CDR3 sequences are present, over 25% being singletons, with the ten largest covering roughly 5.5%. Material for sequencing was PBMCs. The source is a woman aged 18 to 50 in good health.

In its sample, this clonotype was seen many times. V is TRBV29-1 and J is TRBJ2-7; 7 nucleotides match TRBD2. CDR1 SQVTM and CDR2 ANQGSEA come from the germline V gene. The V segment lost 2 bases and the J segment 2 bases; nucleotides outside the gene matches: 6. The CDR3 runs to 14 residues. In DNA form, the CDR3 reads TGCAGCGTTGAAATGCGGGGGAACACCTACGAGCAGTACTTC. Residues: CSVEMRGNTYEQYF.

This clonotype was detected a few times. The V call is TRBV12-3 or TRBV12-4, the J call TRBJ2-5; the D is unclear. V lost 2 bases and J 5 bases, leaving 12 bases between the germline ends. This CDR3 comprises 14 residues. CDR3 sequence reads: CASSLNAGGETQYF. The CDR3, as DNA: TGTGCCAGCAGTTTAAACGCCGGTGGGGAGACCCAGTACTTC.

CDR3 sequence: CSVEYATGELFF. DNA of the CDR3: TGCAGCGTTGAATATGCAACCGGGGAGCTGTTTTTT. The rearrangement links TRBV29-1 to TRBJ2-2, with D unclear. From germline, CDR1 is SQVTM and CDR2 ANQGSEA. This CDR3 is 12 amino acids long. Trimming left V 2 bases short and J 5 bases short, with 6 bases between.

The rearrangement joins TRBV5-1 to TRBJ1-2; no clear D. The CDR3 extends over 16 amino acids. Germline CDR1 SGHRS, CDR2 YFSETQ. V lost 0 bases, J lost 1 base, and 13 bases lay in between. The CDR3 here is CASSLDGQRLNYGYTF. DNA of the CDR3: TGCGCCAGCAGCTTGGATGGGCAGAGACTTAACTATGGCTACACCTTC.

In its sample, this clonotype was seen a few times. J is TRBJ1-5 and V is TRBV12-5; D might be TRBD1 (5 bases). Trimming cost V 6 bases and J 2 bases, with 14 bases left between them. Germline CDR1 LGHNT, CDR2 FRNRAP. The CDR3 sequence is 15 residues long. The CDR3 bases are TGTGCTAGTGGCTTACTGGGGCTCGGCAATCAGCCCCAGCATTTT. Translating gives CASGLLGLGNQPQHF.

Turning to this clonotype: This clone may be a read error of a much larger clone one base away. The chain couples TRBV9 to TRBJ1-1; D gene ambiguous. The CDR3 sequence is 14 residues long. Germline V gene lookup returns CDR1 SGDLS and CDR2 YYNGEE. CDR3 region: CAGSVGYGDTEAFF. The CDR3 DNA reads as TGTGCCGGCAGCGTAGGTTATGGGGACACTGAAGCTTTCTTT.

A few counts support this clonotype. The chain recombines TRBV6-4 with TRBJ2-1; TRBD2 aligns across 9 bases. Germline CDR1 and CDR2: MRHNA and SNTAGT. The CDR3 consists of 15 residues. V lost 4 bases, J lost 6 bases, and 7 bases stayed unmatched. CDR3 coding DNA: TGTGCCAGCAGTGGAGTAGCGGGGGCCCTCAATGAGCAGTTCTTC. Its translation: CASSGVAGALNEQFF.

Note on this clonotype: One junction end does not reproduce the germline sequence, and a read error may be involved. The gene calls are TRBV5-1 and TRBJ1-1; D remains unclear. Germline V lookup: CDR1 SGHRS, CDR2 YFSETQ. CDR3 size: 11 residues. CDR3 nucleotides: TGCACCAGCAGCTTGGGAACTGAAGCTTTCTTT. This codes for CTSSLGTEAFF.

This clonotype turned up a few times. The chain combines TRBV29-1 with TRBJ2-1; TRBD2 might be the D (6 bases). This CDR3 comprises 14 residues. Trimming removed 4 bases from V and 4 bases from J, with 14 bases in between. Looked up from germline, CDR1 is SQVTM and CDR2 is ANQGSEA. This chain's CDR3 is CSVVGGKGYNEQFF. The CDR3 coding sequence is TGCAGCGTTGTCGGGGGTAAAGGGTACAATGAGCAGTTCTTC.

The CDR3 spells CASSAGTPGGELFF. The DNA for the CDR3 is TGTGCCAGCAGCGCAGGGACCCCCGGCGGGGAGCTGTTTTTT. This rearrangement joins TRBV9 to TRBJ2-2; D tentatively reads TRBD1 or TRBD2 (5 bases each). The CDR3 extends over 14 amino acids. From germline, CDR1 is SGDLS and CDR2 YYNGEE. Trimming shortened V by 3 bases and J by 7 bases, and 13 bases separated the two germline ends.

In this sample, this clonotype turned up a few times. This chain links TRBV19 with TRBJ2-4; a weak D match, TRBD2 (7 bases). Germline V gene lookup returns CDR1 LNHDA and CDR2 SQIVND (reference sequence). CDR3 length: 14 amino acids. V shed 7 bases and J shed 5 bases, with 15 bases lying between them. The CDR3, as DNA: TGTGCCAGTACTCTCCCGGGGGGCCAAAACATTCAGTACTTC. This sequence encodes CASTLPGGQNIQYF.

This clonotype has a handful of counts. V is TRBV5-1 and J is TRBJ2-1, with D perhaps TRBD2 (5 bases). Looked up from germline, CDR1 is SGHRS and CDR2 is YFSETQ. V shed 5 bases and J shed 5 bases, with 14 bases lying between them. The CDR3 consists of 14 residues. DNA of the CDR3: TGCGCCAGCAGGGCGGAGGTACTTAACAATGAGCAGTTCTTC. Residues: CASRAEVLNNEQFF.

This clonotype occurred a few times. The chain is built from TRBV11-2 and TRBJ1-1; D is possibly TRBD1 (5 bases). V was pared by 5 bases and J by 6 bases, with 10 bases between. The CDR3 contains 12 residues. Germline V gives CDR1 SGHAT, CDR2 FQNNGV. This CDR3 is CASSDSPPEAFF. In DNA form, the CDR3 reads TGTGCCAGCAGCGACAGCCCCCCTGAAGCTTTCTTT.

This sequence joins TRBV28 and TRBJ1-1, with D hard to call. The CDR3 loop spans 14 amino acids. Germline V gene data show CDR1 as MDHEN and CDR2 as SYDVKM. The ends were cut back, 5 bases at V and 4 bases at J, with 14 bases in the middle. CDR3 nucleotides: TGTGCCAGCAGTCAAGCCGGGAGGGCCACTGAAGCTTTCTTT. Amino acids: CASSQAGRATEAFF.

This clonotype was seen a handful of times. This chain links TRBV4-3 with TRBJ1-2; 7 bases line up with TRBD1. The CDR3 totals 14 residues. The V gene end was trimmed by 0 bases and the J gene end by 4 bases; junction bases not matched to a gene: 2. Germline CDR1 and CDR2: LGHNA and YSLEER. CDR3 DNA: TGCGCCAGCAGCCAAGATAGGACAGGCTATGGCTACACCTTC. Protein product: CASSQDRTGYGYTF.